The 32 T cell receptor beta chains below were found in one sample sequenced in a study of blood T cells in healthy people across ages. A second PCR, run for roughly 7 to 11 cycles, used a sample-barcoded 5' primer plus a J-beta primer mix. TCRdb reprocessed the 5' RACE reads via MiXCR and lists one record per CDR3 protein. The repertoire holds roughly 1.6 million distinct CDR3 sequences, with 34% as singletons. The source material was blood. These TCRs come from a woman aged 25-40 years in good health.

This clonotype was picked up many times. The chain recombines TRBV29-1 with TRBJ2-7; weak D call: TRBD2 (6 bases). Trimming left V 6 bases short and J 0 bases short, with 21 bases between. Germline V gene lookup returns CDR1 SQVTM and CDR2 ANQGSEA. The CDR3 totals 16 residues. CDR3 DNA sequence: TGCAGCGTGTACCTTCTGGGACCCGGGAGCTCCTACGAGCAGTACTTC. Translating it yields CSVYLLGPGSSYEQYF.

This clonotype was seen repeatedly, ten times or more. The genes are TRBV4-2 and TRBJ2-7; TRBD1 might be the D (6 bases). V lost 4 bases to trimming and J lost 0 bases, with 16 bases between them. Germline V gene lookup returns CDR1 LGHNA and CDR2 YNFKEQ. The CDR3 loop spans 16 amino acids. CDR3 in amino acids: CASSPLPGTRSYEQYF. The CDR3 bases are TGTGCCAGCAGCCCCTTACCCGGGACACGCTCCTACGAGCAGTACTTC.

This chain joins TRBV20-1 and TRBJ2-1, with 10 bases lining up with TRBD2. CDR3 length: 16 residues. V shed 6 bases and J 4 bases; nucleotides not matched to a gene: 12. Germline CDR1 and CDR2: DFQATT and SNEGSKA (reference sequence). DNA of the CDR3: TGCAGTGCGGTGGTAGCGGGAGGCCGACGTTACAATGAGCAGTTCTTC. Translated, it gives CSAVVAGGRRYNEQFF.

About this clonotype: A read error may explain this, as a much larger clone is one base away. This chain uses TRBV10-3 with TRBJ1-4; maybe TRBD1 (5 bases). Trimming cost V 6 bases and J 15 bases, with 14 bases left between them. Germline loops: CDR1 ENHRY, CDR2 SYGVKD. This CDR3 contains 11 residues. The chain's CDR3 is CAIRGGDSVFF. The CDR3 DNA is TGTGCCATCAGGGGAGGGGACTCGGTGTTTTTT.

This sequence joins TRBV11-2 and TRBJ2-5, with 8 bases fitting TRBD2. Germline V gene lookup returns CDR1 SGHAT and CDR2 FQNNGV. Losses at the gene ends were 4 bases for V and 5 bases for J; bases not matched to a gene: 6. The CDR3 is made up of 14 amino acids. The CDR3 DNA is TGTGCCAGCAGCTCTCCGGGGGGGATGGAGACCCAGTACTTC. Amino acids: CASSSPGGMETQYF.

This clonotype was seen repeatedly, ten times or more. This rearrangement joins TRBV7-2 to TRBJ2-1, with 15 bases lining up with TRBD2. Germline CDR1 SGHTA, CDR2 FQGNSA. The length of the CDR3 is 15 residues. J lost 9 bases, V lost 3 bases, and 3 bases had no gene match. The CDR3: CASSLGLAGGGEQFF. In DNA form, the CDR3 reads TGTGCCAGCAGCTTGGGACTAGCGGGAGGCGGTGAGCAGTTCTTC.

This chain uses TRBV27 with TRBJ1-5; D ambiguous. The CDR3 is 15 amino acids. Trimming left V 2 bases short and J 1 base short, with 9 bases between. Germline V gives CDR1 MNHEY, CDR2 SMNVEV (reference sequence). CDR3 sequence reads: CASSLTRESNQPQHF. CDR3 in DNA: TGTGCCAGCAGTTTAACGAGAGAGAGCAATCAGCCCCAGCATTTT.

On this clonotype itself: Since a much larger clone is just one base distant, this may be a read error. CDR3 loop: CGARVSGRETGELFF. Here the CDR3 DNA reads TGCGGTGCTAGGGTTAGCGGGAGGGAAACCGGGGAGCTGTTTTTT. The rearrangement joins TRBV20-1 to TRBJ2-2, with 11 bases fitting TRBD2. Germline V CDR1 and CDR2: DFQATT, SNEGSKA (reference sequence). The CDR3 covers 15 residues.

This clonotype has just a few counts. The chain couples TRBV6-6 to TRBJ2-5; no clear D. Germline V gene data show CDR1 as MNHNY and CDR2 as SVGAGI (reference sequence). V lost 8 bases and J 5 bases, leaving 12 bases between the germline ends. The CDR3 contains 12 residues. The CDR3 nucleotides are TGTGCCAGCTGTGGGGTAACGGAGACCCAGTACTTC. It yields the protein CASCGVTETQYF.

The chain employs TRBV10-3 and TRBJ1-1, with TRBD1 matching over 9 bases. The germline V gene encodes CDR1 ENHRY and CDR2 SYGVKD. Unmatched junction bases numbered 4, after V lost 2 bases and J lost 0 bases. This CDR3 spans 16 amino acids. The CDR3 bases are TGTGCCATCAGTGAGGGGGGACAGGGATTGAACACTGAAGCTTTCTTT. Residues: CAISEGGQGLNTEAFF.

The chain combines TRBV15 with TRBJ1-1, with TRBD1 identical over 8 bases. The CDR3 has 15 residues. Trimming cost V 3 bases and J 3 bases; bases outside gene matches: 6. Germline V lookup: CDR1 LNHNV, CDR2 YYDKDF (reference sequence). DNA for the CDR3: TGTGCCACCAGCAGGGACAGGGTTCAGGACACTGAAGCTTTCTTT. It specifies CATSRDRVQDTEAFF. The full variable domain, rest sourced from reference TRBV15 and TRBJ1-1, is DAMVIQNPRYQVTQFGKPVTLSCSQTLNHNVMYWYQQKSSQAPKLLFHYYDKDFNNEADTPDNFQSRRPNTSFCFLDIRSPGLGDTAMYLCATSRDRVQDTEAFFGQGTRLTVV.

As concerns this clonotype: This may be a read error, as it is one base from a much larger clone. The chain is built from TRBV15 and TRBJ2-1; D possibly corresponds to TRBD2 (5 bases). V was shortened by 5 bases and J by 4 bases, with 21 bases between the two germline ends. The germline gives CDR1 LNHNV, CDR2 YYDKDF (reference sequence). CDR3 length: 17 residues. The CDR3 DNA follows: TGTGCCACCAGCGCCTCTCGGCTAACGGGAAAGTACAATGAGCAGTTCTTC. It yields the protein CATSASRLTGKYNEQFF.

The V gene is TRBV20-1, the J gene TRBJ1-4; D not certain. This CDR3 is 16 amino acids long. Germline V CDR1 and CDR2: DFQATT, SNEGSKA (reference sequence). V was clipped by 2 bases and J by 8 bases, with 21 bases between them. Written as DNA, the CDR3 is TGCAGTGCTAGAACGGGTAGGGCTTTTCTTGGCGAAAAACTGTTTTTT. This codes for CSARTGRAFLGEKLFF.

The table lists this clonotype with a few counts. This chain joins TRBV6-6 and TRBJ2-3; the D gene could be TRBD1 or TRBD2 (5 bases each). The CDR3 runs to 12 residues. V was shortened by 7 bases and J by 9 bases, with 14 bases between the two germline ends. Germline CDR1 reads MNHNY; CDR2 reads SVGAGI (reference sequence). The CDR3: CASTTVGETQYF. The CDR3 nucleotides read TGTGCCAGCACCACGGTGGGGGAGACGCAGTATTTT.

The rearrangement links TRBV27 to TRBJ1-5; D is uncertain. Germline CDR1 and CDR2: MNHEY and SMNVEV (reference sequence). V shed 1 base and J shed 6 bases, with 10 bases lying between them. The CDR3 runs 14 residues. The CDR3 region is CASSLYIGSQPQHF. CDR3 DNA sequence: TGTGCCAGCAGTTTATATATCGGGTCTCAGCCCCAGCATTTT.

The CDR3 is CSAQHSGGPPTQYF. The CDR3 nucleotides read TGCAGTGCCCAGCATAGCGGGGGGCCCCCTACGCAGTATTTT. The chain carries TRBV20-1 and TRBJ2-3, with 10 bases that match TRBD2. Germline CDR1 DFQATT, CDR2 SNEGSKA (reference sequence). Trimming cost V 6 bases and J 8 bases; bases outside gene matches: 11. This CDR3 comprises 14 residues.

A word on this clonotype: Compared with germline, one end of the junction differs, possibly owing to a read error. This chain links TRBV6-5 with TRBJ2-1; the D gene could be TRBD1 or TRBD2 (5 bases each). This CDR3 region has 16 residues. The germline gives CDR1 MNHEY, CDR2 SVGAGI. The CDR3 DNA sequence: TGTGCCAACAGTTATACAATCGGGACGGGAAACAATGAGCAGTTCTTC. This sequence encodes CANSYTIGTGNNEQFF.

This clonotype was detected only a few times. V usage is TRBV6-1 and J usage is TRBJ2-3, with D possibly being TRBD2 (6 bases). The CDR3 is 17 residues long. Trimming removed 3 bases from V and 0 bases from J, with 16 bases in between. The germline V gene has CDR1 MNHNS and CDR2 SASEGT. CDR3 coding DNA: TGTGCCAGCAGTGACCTCGGGGGTCAGAGAAGCACAGATACGCAGTATTTT. Protein: CASSDLGGQRSTDTQYF.

The rearrangement joins TRBV13 to TRBJ2-3, with TRBD2 as a possible D gene (5 bases). The CDR3 runs to 12 residues. CDR1 and CDR2 from the germline V gene are PRHDT and FYEKMQ (reference sequence). Trimming took off 3 bases at V and 11 bases at J, with 12 bases between the two ends. DNA for the CDR3: TGTGCCAGCAGCTTGGGGAGTAGTAGGCAGTATTTT. As protein: CASSLGSSRQYF. Using reference TRBV13 and TRBJ2-3 for the parts outside the CDR3, the full variable domain is AAGVIQSPRHLIKEKRETATLKCYPIPRHDTVYWYQQGPGQDPQFLISFYEKMQSDKGSIPDRFSAQQFSDYHSELNMSSLELGDSALYFCASSLGSSRQYFGPGTRLTVL.

The chain employs TRBV6-1 and TRBJ1-1; TRBD1 is a possible D gene (5 bases). Trimming left V 1 base short and J 0 bases short, with 12 bases between. The CDR3 consists of 16 residues. Germline assignment: CDR1 MNHNS and CDR2 SASEGT. CDR3 protein: CASSEEGEGLNTEAFF. Written as DNA, the CDR3 is TGTGCCAGCAGTGAAGAAGGGGAGGGCTTGAACACTGAAGCTTTCTTT.

This clonotype was observed a handful of times. The gene calls are TRBV9 and TRBJ1-5; D gene uncertain. V dropped 0 bases and J dropped 5 bases, with 6 bases sitting between them. The CDR3 has 13 amino acids. The germline V gene has CDR1 SGDLS and CDR2 YYNGEE. The CDR3 nucleotides are TGTGCCAGCAGCGTAGACCCGGATCAGCCCCAGCATTTT. The encoded protein is CASSVDPDQPQHF.

This chain links TRBV11-1 with TRBJ2-7, with a weak D call TRBD2 (6 bases). CDR3 size: 14 residues. The germline gives CDR1 SGHAT, CDR2 FQDESV (reference sequence). V lost 3 bases, J lost 3 bases, and 12 bases lay in between. CDR3: CASSFLEGVYEQYF. The CDR3 nucleotides are TGTGCCAGCAGCTTTTTGGAGGGCGTCTACGAGCAGTACTTC.

This clonotype was counted a few times. The chain employs TRBV14 and TRBJ2-5; 8 nucleotides agree with TRBD1. The germline gives CDR1 SGHDN, CDR2 FVKESK. V shed 2 bases, J shed 4 bases, and the junction held 6 bases outside the gene matches. The CDR3 loop spans 15 amino acids. The CDR3 bases are TGTGCCAGCAGCCAACCGGGGACAGGCCCAGAGACCCAGTACTTC. Translated: CASSQPGTGPETQYF. Based on the CDR3 plus reference TRBV14 and TRBJ2-5, the full variable domain is EAGVTQFPSHSVIEKGQTVTLRCDPISGHDNLYWYRRVMGKEIKFLLHFVKESKQDESGMPNNRFLAERTGGTYSTLKVQPAELEDSGVYFCASSQPGTGPETQYFGPGTRLLVL.

The V and J genes are TRBV12-3 or TRBV12-4 and TRBJ2-5; TRBD1 matches 7 bases. The last part of the DNA fits TRBJ2-4 better; the J call may be wrong. The CDR3 sequence is 15 residues long. CDR3 bases: TGTGCCAGCAGTGAGACAGGGATAGTCAGAAACATTCAGTACTTC. The encoded protein is CASSETGIVRNIQYF.

This chain joins TRBV6-6 and TRBJ2-3; D ambiguous. Germline V CDR1 and CDR2: MNHNY, SVGAGI (reference sequence). V was shortened by 6 bases and J by 0 bases, with 13 bases between the two germline ends. The CDR3 is made up of 15 amino acids. CDR3: CASSLQTPSTDTQYF. In nucleotides, the CDR3 is TGTGCCAGCAGCCTCCAGACTCCTAGCACAGATACGCAGTATTTT.

This clonotype was counted only a few times. The chain joins TRBV11-2 to TRBJ2-1; tentative D call: TRBD2 (5 bases). The germline V gene encodes CDR1 SGHAT and CDR2 FQNNGV. The CDR3 totals 15 residues. With 4 bases removed from V and 6 bases from J, the gap between germline ends came to 16 bases. In DNA form, the CDR3 reads TGTGCCAGCAGCTCACTCGGACTGGGCACCAATGAGCAGTTCTTC. This sequence encodes CASSSLGLGTNEQFF.

This clonotype was counted many times. The chain combines TRBV29-1 with TRBJ1-2; 8 bases match TRBD1. J was trimmed by 4 bases and V by 7 bases; bases with no gene match: 8. Germline loops: CDR1 SQVTM, CDR2 ANQGSEA. CDR3 size: 13 residues. CDR3 sequence reads: CSAVTGTGYGYTF. The CDR3 DNA is TGCAGCGCAGTTACCGGGACAGGCTATGGCTACACCTTC. The full variable domain, completed using reference TRBV29-1 and TRBJ1-2, is SAVISQKPSRDICQRGTSLTIQCQVDSQVTMMFWYRQQPGQSLTLIATANQGSEATYESGFVIDKFPISRPNLTFSTLTVSNMSPEDSSIYLCSAVTGTGYGYTFGSGTRLTVV.

This chain uses TRBV14 with TRBJ1-2; D perhaps matches TRBD1 (5 bases). V lost 3 bases and J lost 4, with 18 bases in between. There are 16 residues in the CDR3. Per germline, CDR1 SGHDN and CDR2 FVKESK. The DNA of the CDR3 is TGTGCCAGCAGCCATCAGGGAGTCCTATCCCCCTATGGCTACACCTTC. The encoded protein is CASSHQGVLSPYGYTF.

V gene TRBV5-1 combines with J gene TRBJ2-5; D remains unclear. CDR1 is SGHRS and CDR2 is YFSETQ in the germline V gene. V shed 4 bases and J shed 3 bases, with 16 bases lying between them. The CDR3 is 15 residues long. This CDR3 is CASSKKASWEETQYF. CDR3 sequence (DNA): TGCGCCAGCAGCAAGAAGGCGTCCTGGGAAGAGACCCAGTACTTC.

The J gene is TRBJ2-2, the V gene TRBV9; no definite D call. The germline V and J ends were trimmed by 2 bases and 0 bases, with 8 bases remaining between them. Germline CDR1 SGDLS, CDR2 YYNGEE. The CDR3 is 15 residues long. CDR3 amino acids: CASSVGRTNTGELFF. In DNA, the CDR3 is TGTGCCAGCAGCGTTGGCAGAACGAACACCGGGGAGCTGTTTTTT.

The chain is built from TRBV12-3 or TRBV12-4 and TRBJ1-6, with 8 bases identical to TRBD1. J was trimmed by 5 bases and V by 6 bases; bases with no gene match: 6. The CDR3 contains 15 residues. The DNA for the CDR3 is TGTGCCAGCAGCAGACAGGGGAATGATAATTCACCCCTCCACTTT. As protein: CASSRQGNDNSPLHF.

This rearrangement joins TRBV29-1 to TRBJ2-1, with a weak D call TRBD1 (7 bases). V was trimmed by 3 bases and J by 8 bases, leaving 20 bases between them. This CDR3 spans 15 amino acids. CDR1 and CDR2 from the germline V gene are SQVTM and ANQGSEA. The CDR3 DNA reads TGCAGCGTTGAGGAGGGGGCGGGCCCGAGGGATGAGCAGTTCTTC. Protein: CSVEEGAGPRDEQFF.